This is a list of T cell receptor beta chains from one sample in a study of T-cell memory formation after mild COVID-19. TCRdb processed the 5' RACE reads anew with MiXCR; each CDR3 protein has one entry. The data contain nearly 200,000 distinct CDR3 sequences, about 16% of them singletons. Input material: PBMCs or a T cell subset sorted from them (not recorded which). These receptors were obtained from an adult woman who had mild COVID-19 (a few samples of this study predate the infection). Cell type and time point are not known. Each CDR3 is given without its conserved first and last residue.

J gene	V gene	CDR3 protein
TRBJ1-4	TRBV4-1	ASSQDPSSTNEKLF
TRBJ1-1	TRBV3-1	ASTTTGMNTEAF
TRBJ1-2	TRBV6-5	ASSYRTGGYT
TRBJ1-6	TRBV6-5	ASSLNPGGRSNSPLH
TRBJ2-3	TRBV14	ASSQDARNTDTQY
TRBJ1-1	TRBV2	ASVGQMNTEAF
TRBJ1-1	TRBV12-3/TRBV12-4	ASRSGLPVRTEAF
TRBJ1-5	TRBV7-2	ASSLARGGLQPQH
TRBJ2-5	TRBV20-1	SASPSMYGETQY
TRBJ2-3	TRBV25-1	ATQGGRAQY
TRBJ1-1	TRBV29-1	SVVQRLHTEAF
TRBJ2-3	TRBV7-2	ASSLLSSGADTQY
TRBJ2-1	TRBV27	ASSLGGFTNEQF
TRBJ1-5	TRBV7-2	ASSLNPGLGNQPQH
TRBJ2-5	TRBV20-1	SARDRRQMGMETQY
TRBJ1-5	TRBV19	ASSALVGQPQH
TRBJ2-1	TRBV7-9	ASSLNFQGSGSKGEQF
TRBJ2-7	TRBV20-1	SATPGVEQY
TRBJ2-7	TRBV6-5	ASFDRSSYEQY
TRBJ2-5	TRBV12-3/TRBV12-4	ASGSRGLGTQY
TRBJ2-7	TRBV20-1	SAKTGLAGPTYEQY
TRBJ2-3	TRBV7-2	ASSLRGSGGSLADTQY
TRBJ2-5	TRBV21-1	ASSKEGSGGQETQY
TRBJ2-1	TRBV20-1	SAPSGRVPNEQL
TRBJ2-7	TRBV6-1	ASSEAGLSYEQY
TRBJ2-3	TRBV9	ASSVTSEHYTQY
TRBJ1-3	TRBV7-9	ASSSPRVTSGNTIY
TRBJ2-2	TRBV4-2	ASSPHYTGRAGELF
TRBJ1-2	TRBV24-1	ATSDLGGYT
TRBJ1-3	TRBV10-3	AISEISGNTIY
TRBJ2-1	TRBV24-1	ATSDLGTSGSSIR
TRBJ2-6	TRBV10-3	AISESGGANVLT
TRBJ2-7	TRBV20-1	SAPSGLTYEQY
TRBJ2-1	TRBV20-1	SAGRGLERNEQF
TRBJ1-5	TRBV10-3	AISTSKGALGYQPQH
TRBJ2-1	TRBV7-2	ASSRRQGGLEQF
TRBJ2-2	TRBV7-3	ASRKGGGELF
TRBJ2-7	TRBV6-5	ASSSTGDHEQY
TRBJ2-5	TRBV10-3	AISGRDQETQY
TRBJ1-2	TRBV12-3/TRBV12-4	ASSRQAPYGYT
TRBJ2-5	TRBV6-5	ASSYSRLAGGYLY
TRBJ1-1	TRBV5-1	ASSGNRVAF
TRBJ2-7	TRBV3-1	ASSQTQEQY
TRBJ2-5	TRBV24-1	ATSDIRTDETQY
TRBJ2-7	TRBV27	ASSFSRQGYEQY
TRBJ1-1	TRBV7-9	ASSLGMVRGGNTEAF
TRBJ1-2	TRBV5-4	ASSLRPGGYT
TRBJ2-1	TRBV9	ASSAGVGAEQF
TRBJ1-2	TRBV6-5	ASSLGVQGRHGYT
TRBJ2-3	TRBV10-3	AIARGHRAADTQY
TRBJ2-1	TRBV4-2	ASSNRDQRDNEQF
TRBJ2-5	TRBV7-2	ASSLGTARQETQY
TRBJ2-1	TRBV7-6	ASSSATGLAYGEQF
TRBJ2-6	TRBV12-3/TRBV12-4	ASSLNRGTGANVLT
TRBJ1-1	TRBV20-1	SAGTGMNTEAF
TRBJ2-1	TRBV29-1	SVASPRLAGGNEQF
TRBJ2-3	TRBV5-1	ASSLAGPSTDTQY